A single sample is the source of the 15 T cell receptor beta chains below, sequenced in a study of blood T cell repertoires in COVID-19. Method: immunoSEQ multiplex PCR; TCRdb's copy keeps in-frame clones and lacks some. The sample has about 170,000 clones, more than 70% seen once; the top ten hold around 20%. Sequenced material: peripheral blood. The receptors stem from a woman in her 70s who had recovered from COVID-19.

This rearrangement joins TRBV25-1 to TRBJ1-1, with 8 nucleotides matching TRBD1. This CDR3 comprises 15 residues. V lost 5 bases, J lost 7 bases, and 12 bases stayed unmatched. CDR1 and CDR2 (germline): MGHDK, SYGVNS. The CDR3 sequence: CASSTLGMDRVEAFF. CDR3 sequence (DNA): TGTGCCAGCAGTACATTGGGGATGGACAGGGTTGAAGCTTTCTTT.

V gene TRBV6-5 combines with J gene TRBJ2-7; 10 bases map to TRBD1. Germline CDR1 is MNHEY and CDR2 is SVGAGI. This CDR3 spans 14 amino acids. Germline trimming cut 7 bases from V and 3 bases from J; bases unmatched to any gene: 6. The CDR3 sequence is CASTTRDRGYEQYF. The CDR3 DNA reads TGTGCCAGCACCACAAGGGACAGGGGCTACGAGCAGTACTTC.

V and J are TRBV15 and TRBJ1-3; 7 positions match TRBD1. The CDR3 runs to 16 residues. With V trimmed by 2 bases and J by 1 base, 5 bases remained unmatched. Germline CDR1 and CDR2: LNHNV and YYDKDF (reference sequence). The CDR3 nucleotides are TGTGCCACCAGCAGAAACCTGGGACAGTCTGGAAACACCATATATTTT. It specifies CATSRNLGQSGNTIYF.

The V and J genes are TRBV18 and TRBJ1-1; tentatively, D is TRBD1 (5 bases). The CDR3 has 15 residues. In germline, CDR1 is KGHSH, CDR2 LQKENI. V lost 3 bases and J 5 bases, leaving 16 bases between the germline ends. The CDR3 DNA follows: TGTGCCAGCTCACCCTACGGGGGTGGTGGGACTGAAGCTTTCTTT. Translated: CASSPYGGGGTEAFF.

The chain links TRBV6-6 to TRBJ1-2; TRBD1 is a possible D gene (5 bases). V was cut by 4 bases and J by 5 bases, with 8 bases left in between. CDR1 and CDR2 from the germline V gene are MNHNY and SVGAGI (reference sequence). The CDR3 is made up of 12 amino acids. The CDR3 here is CASSSPGYGYTF. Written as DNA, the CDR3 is TGTGCCAGCAGTTCCCCAGGGTATGGCTACACCTTC.

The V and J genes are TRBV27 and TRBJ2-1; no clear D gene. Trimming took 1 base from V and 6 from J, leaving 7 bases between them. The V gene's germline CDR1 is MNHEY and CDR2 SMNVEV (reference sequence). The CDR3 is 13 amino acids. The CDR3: CASSLWPTNEQFF. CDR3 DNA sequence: TGTGCCAGCAGTTTATGGCCCACCAATGAGCAGTTCTTC.

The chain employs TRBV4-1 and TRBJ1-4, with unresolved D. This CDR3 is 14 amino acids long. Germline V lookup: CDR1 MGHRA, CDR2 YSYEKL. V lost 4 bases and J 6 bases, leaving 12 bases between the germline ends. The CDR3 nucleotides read TGCGCCAGCAGCCGGAGGGAGGCGGATGAAAAACTGTTTTTT. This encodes CASSRREADEKLFF.

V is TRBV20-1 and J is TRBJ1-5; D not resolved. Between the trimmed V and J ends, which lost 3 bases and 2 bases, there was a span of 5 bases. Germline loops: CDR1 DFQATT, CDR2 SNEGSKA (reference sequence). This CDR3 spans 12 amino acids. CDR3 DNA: TGCAGTGCTAGTTCGGGCAATCAGCCCCAGCATTTT. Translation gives CSASSGNQPQHF.

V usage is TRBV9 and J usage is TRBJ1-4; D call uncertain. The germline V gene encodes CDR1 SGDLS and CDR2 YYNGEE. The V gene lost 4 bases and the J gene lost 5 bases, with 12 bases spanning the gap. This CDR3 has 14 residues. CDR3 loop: CASSPIGENEKLFF. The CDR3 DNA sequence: TGTGCCAGCAGCCCAATCGGGGAGAATGAAAAACTGTTTTTT.

This CDR3 reads CASSFLDREGYEQYF. The DNA of the CDR3 is TGTGCCAGCAGCTTTTTGGACAGAGAAGGGTACGAGCAGTACTTC. V is TRBV7-2 and J is TRBJ2-7; perhaps TRBD1 as D (6 bases). CDR3 length: 15 residues. CDR1 and CDR2 (germline): SGHTA, FQGNSA. The V end was cut by 3 bases, the J end by 4 bases, with 16 bases between.

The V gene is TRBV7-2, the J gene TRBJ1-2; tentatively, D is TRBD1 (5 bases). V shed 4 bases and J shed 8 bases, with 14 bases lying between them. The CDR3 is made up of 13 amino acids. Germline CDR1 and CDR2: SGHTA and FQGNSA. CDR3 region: CASSSRQTSGYTF. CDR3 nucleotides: TGTGCCAGCAGCTCTCGACAGACCTCGGGCTACACCTTC.

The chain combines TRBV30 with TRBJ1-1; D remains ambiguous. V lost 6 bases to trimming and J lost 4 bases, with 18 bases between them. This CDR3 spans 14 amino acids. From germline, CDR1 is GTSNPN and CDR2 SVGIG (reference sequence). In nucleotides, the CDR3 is TGTGCCTGTCCCCCGGGAGGCCAGAGCACTGAAGCTTTCTTT. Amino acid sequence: CACPPGGQSTEAFF.

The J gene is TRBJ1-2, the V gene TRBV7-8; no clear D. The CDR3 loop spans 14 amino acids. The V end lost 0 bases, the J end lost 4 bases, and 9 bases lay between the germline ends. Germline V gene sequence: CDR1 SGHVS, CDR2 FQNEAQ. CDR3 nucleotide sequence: TGTGCCAGCAGCTTAGCTCGGGAGCCCTATGGCTACACCTTC. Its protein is CASSLAREPYGYTF. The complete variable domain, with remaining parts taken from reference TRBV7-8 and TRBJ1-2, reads GAGVSQSPRYKVAKRGQDVALRCDPISGHVSLFWYQQALGQGPEFLTYFQNEAQLDKSGLPSDRFFAERPEGSVSTLKIQRTQQEDSAVYLCASSLAREPYGYTFGSGTRLTVV.

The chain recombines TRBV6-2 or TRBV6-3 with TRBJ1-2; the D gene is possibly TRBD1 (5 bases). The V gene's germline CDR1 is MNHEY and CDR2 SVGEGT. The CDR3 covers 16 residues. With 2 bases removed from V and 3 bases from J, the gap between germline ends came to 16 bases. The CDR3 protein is CASSYPRRGTHYGYTF. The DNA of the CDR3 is TGTGCCAGCAGTTACCCCCGGCGGGGGACCCACTATGGCTACACCTTC.

The CDR3 loop is CATSGGGTSYNEQFF. CDR3 nucleotides: TGTGCCACCAGTGGCGGGGGGACCTCCTACAATGAGCAGTTCTTC. The chain joins TRBV24-1 to TRBJ2-1; 8 positions agree with TRBD2. J lost 0 bases, V lost 5 bases, and 2 bases had no gene match. The germline V gene has CDR1 KGHDR and CDR2 SFDVKD. CDR3 size: 15 residues.